One and the same sample provided the 2 T cell receptor beta chains below, sequenced in a study of blood T cell repertoires in COVID-19. This table comes from immunoSEQ multiplex PCR, and its TCRdb copy is limited to in-frame clones, with some not included. The data hold 150,000 to 200,000 clones, with around four fifths observed a single time. Sequenced sample: peripheral blood. These receptors were taken from a young woman with acute or convalescent COVID-19.

This clone was seen more than once but under ten times. The rearrangement links TRBV30 to TRBJ2-7, with a tentative D call TRBD1 (5 bases). Germline-derived CDR1 and CDR2 are GTSNPN and SVGIG (reference sequence). This CDR3 comprises 14 residues. Deletions cut 3 bases from V and 2 bases from J, with 14 bases between. The CDR3 is CAWRRPGSAYEQYF. In DNA, the CDR3 is TGTGCCTGGAGAAGGCCAGGGTCTGCCTACGAGCAGTACTTC.

The chain joins TRBV27 to TRBJ2-3; D remains ambiguous. The CDR3 loop spans 12 amino acids. Germline CDR1 reads MNHEY; CDR2 reads SMNVEV (reference sequence). V was clipped by 3 bases and J by 5 bases, with 6 bases between them. CDR3 in amino acids: CASSFGRDTQYF. The CDR3 nucleotides read TGTGCCAGCAGTTTTGGTAGAGATACGCAGTATTTT.